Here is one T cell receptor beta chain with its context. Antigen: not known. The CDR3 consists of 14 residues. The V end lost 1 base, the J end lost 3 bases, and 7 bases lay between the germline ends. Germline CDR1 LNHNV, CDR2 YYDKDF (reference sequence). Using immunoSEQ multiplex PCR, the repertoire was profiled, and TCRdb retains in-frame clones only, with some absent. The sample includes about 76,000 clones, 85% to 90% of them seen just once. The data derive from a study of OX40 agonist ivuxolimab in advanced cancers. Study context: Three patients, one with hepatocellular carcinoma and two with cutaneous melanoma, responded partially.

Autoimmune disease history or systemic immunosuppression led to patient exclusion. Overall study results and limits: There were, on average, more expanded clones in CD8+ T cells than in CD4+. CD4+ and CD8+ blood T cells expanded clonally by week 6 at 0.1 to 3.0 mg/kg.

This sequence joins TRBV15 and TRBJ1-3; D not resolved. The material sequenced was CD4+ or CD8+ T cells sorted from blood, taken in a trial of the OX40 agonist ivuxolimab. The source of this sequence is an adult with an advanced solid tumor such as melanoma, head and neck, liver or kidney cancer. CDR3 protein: CATSRAVVGNTIYF. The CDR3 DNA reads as TGTGCCACCAGCAGAGCGGTGGTTGGAAACACCATATATTTT.